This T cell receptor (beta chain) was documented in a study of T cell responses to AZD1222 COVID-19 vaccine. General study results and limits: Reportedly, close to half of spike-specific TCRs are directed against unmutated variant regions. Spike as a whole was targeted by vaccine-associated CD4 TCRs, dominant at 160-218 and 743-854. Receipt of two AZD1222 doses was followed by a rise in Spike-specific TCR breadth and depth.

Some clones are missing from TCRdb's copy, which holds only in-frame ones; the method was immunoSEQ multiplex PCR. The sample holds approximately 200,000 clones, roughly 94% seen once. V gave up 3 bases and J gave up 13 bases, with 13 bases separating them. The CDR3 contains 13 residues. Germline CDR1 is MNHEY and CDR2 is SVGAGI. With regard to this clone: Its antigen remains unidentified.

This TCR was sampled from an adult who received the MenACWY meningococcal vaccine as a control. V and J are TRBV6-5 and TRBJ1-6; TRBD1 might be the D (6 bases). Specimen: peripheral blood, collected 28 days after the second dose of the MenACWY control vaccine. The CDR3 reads CASSYGQTRPLHF. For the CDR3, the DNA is TGTGCCAGCAGTTATGGACAGACGCGGCCCCTCCACTTT.